This T cell receptor beta chain was observed in a study of response to subunit inactivated influenza vaccine (dated by TCRdb to about 2018). In terms of the full investigation: Deep quantitative profiling of the T cell receptor repertoire was used in the study to follow responses to a trivalent subunit inactivated influenza vaccine.

What the research found in general, with its limitations: The authors suggested that each seasonal influenza vaccination may recruit only a limited number of new T cells.

As to this clonotype: Its antigen is currently not known. No much larger clone exists at a distance of one base, and base qualities are not known.

Library preparation was by RT-PCR. Sequencing instrument: Illumina HiSeq 2500. TCRdb applied fastp at Q25 and MiXCR to the public reads, then kept only in-frame beta chains. Every entry covers one CDR3 protein and lists the most common genes and DNA from its rows. The sample table contains about 540,000 distinct CDR3 sequences; only one count was recorded for 14% of them. Approximately 10% of the sample is in the top ten clones. This specimen was PBMCs from blood, taken 12 days after vaccination. The TCR comes from a man between 45 and 60 years old who received an inactivated influenza vaccine. Donor details come from another sample of the same person, matched by shared clones.

The base sequence is TGTGCCAGCAGTTACGAGACAGAAGAGACCCAGTACTTC. Translated, this gives CASSYETEETQYF. Recombination joined TRBV6-5 with TRBJ2-5; TRBD1 is perhaps the D gene, given 5 matching bases. From the germline V gene, CDR1 is MNHEY and CDR2 is SVGAGI. V loses 2 bases, J loses 3 bases, and the germline ends lie 7 bases apart. The CDR3 holds 13 amino acids from the cysteine to the phenylalanine. The read is trimmed to its CDR3 DNA, 39 bases read in frame from base 1.